What follows are 11 T cell receptor beta chains derived from one specimen sequenced in a study of CD8 T cells in Susac syndrome. The authors reverse transcribed 0.5 to 1 ug RNA with random hexamers. MiXCR, applied by TCRdb to the immunoSEQ multiplex PCR reads, yields one record per CDR3 protein. The sample contains about 120,000 distinct CDR3 sequences, around 90% of which appear only once. Sample: CD4+ T cells from PBMCs. Receptor source: a human donor in good health.

The V and J genes are TRBV3-1 and TRBJ2-7; D remains ambiguous. V lost 4 bases, J lost 1 base, and 11 bases lay in between. The CDR3 covers 14 residues. The germline CDR1 and CDR2 sequences are LGHDT and YNNKEL (reference sequence). The CDR3 DNA sequence: TGTGCCAGCAGCCCGGCTGTTGCTTCCTACGAGCAGTACTTC. Translation: CASSPAVASYEQYF.

This chain uses TRBV9 with TRBJ2-2; D may match TRBD1 or TRBD2 (5 bases each). Looked up from germline, CDR1 is SGDLS and CDR2 is YYNGEE. The ends were cut back, 3 bases at V and 6 bases at J, with 12 bases in the middle. This CDR3 spans 14 amino acids. CDR3 residues: CASSGDGTSGELFF. The CDR3 nucleotides are TGTGCCAGCAGCGGTGACGGGACGTCCGGGGAGCTGTTTTTT.

This rearrangement joins TRBV3-1 to TRBJ1-1; no firm D call. The germline V gene encodes CDR1 LGHDT and CDR2 YNNKEL (reference sequence). The CDR3 spans 12 residues. V was trimmed by 4 bases and J by 6 bases, leaving 9 bases between them. CDR3 sequence (DNA): TGTGCCAGCAGCCCCCTTAACGCTGAAGCTTTCTTT. Translated, it gives CASSPLNAEAFF.

Concerning this clonotype: One end of the junction varies from germline; a read error may be responsible. The chain is built from TRBV29-1 and TRBJ2-3, with TRBD2 matching over 7 bases. The CDR3 length is 11 residues. Germline assignment: CDR1 SQVTM and CDR2 ANQGSEA. DNA for the CDR3: TGCAGCGTTGAGGGGGGGACCCCCTGGCATTTT. Its protein is CSVEGGTPWHF.

V gene TRBV6-6 combines with J gene TRBJ1-1, with a possible D match to TRBD1 (5 bases). The CDR3 runs to 11 residues. Germline loops: CDR1 MNHNY, CDR2 SVGAGI (reference sequence). V lost 6 bases to trimming and J lost 8 bases, with 10 bases between them. The CDR3 sequence: CASRETEEAFF. As DNA, the CDR3 is TGTGCCAGCAGGGAGACAGAAGAAGCTTTCTTT.

The chain has TRBV6-5 and TRBJ1-1; D is uncertain. V lost 9 bases and J lost 0, with 11 bases in between. The CDR3 length is 13 residues. Looked up from germline, CDR1 is MNHEY and CDR2 is SVGAGI. In DNA form, the CDR3 reads TGTGCCAGTCAGTTACTTTTGAACACTGAAGCTTTCTTT. Protein sequence: CASQLLLNTEAFF.

This chain joins TRBV7-6 and TRBJ2-7; D is possibly TRBD1 (5 bases). V shed 5 bases and J shed 2 bases, with 13 bases lying between them. The CDR3 is made up of 14 amino acids. CDR1 is SGHVS, CDR2 FNYEAQ, per germline. The CDR3 DNA is TGTGCCAGCAGCCCCTTTTGGGGCCCCTACGAGCAGTACTTC. This translates into CASSPFWGPYEQYF.

The V call is TRBV11-1, the J call TRBJ2-5, with 7 bases fitting TRBD1. Looked up from germline, CDR1 is SGHAT and CDR2 is FQDESV (reference sequence). V trimming: 3 bases; J trimming: 2 bases; junction bases outside the gene matches: 6. The CDR3 is 15 residues long. CDR3 residues: CASSFTPGQQETQYF. CDR3 coding DNA: TGTGCCAGCAGCTTCACCCCGGGACAGCAAGAGACCCAGTACTTC.

This sequence joins TRBV25-1 and TRBJ2-3; TRBD2 matches at 14 bases. This CDR3 contains 19 residues. The V and J ends lost 4 bases and 2 bases, in that order; junction bases with no gene match: 11. CDR1 and CDR2 from the germline V gene are MGHDK and SYGVNS. The CDR3 sequence is CASSGNGLAGGLNTDTQYF. As DNA, the CDR3 is TGTGCCAGCAGTGGGAACGGACTAGCGGGGGGTTTAAACACAGATACGCAGTATTTT.

The chain joins TRBV29-1 to TRBJ2-3; 13 nucleotides agree with TRBD2. Germline V gene sequence: CDR1 SQVTM, CDR2 ANQGSEA. The CDR3 totals 17 residues. Trimming removed 2 bases from V and 1 base from J; junction bases left unmatched: 6. CDR3 in amino acids: CSVEPFGTSGGTDTQYF. CDR3 bases: TGCAGCGTTGAACCTTTTGGGACTAGCGGGGGCACAGATACGCAGTATTTT.

The J gene is TRBJ2-1, the V gene TRBV9, with a possible D match to TRBD2 (6 bases). The CDR3 has 16 residues. In germline, CDR1 is SGDLS, CDR2 YYNGEE. V was clipped by 4 bases and J by 0 bases, with 14 bases between them. The CDR3 nucleotides read TGTGCCAGCAGCCTGGGGGGATGGAGCTCCTACAATGAGCAGTTCTTC. It specifies CASSLGGWSSYNEQFF.